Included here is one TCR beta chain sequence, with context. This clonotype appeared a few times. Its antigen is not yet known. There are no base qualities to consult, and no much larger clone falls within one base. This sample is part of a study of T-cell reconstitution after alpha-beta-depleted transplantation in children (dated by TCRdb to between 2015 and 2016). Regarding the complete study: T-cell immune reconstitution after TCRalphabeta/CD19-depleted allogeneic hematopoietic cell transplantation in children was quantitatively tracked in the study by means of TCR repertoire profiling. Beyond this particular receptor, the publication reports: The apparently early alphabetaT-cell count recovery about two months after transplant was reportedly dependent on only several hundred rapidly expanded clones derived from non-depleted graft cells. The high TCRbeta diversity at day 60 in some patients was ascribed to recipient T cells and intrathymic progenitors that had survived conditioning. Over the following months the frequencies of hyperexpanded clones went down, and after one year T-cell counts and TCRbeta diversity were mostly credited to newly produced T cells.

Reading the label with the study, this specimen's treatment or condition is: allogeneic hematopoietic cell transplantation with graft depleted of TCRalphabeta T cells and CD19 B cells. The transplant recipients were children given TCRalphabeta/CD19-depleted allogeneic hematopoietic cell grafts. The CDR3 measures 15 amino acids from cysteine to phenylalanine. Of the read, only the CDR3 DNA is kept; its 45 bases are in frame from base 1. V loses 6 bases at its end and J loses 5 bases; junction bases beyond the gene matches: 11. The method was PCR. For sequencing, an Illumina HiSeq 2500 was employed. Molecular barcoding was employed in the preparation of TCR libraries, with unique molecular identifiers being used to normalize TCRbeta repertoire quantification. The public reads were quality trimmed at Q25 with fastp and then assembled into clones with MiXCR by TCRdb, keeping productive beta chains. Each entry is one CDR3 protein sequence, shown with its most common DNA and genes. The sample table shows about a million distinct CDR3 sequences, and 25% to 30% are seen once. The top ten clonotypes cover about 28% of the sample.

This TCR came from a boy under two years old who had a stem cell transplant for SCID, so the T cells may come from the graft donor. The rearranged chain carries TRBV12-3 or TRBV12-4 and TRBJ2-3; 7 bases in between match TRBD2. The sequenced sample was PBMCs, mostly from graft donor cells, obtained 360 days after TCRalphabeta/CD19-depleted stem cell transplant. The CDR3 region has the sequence CASSPGGGFLDTQYF. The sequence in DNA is TGTGCCAGCAGCCCTGGGGGGGGTTTTTTAGATACGCAGTATTTT.